This T cell receptor beta chain was identified in a study of blood T cell repertoires in COVID-19. CDR1 and CDR2 (germline): DFQATT, SNEGSKA (reference sequence). Trimming took 3 bases from V and 0 from J; bases not matched to a gene: 4. The CDR3 loop spans 15 amino acids. Clones were read by immunoSEQ multiplex PCR, and TCRdb kept only the in-frame ones, dropping some. The data contain hundreds of thousands of clones, about nine tenths of them singletons. The sequenced material came from peripheral blood. The receptor was derived from a man in his forties with acute or convalescent COVID-19. This chain links TRBV20-1 with TRBJ2-3; TRBD1 matches at 9 bases. CDR3 nucleotides: TGCAGTGCTAGTCTGACAGGGGGGAGCACAGATACGCAGTATTTT. Protein sequence: CSASLTGGSTDTQYF.